A selection of T cell receptor beta chains follows, all from one sample in a study of cytomegalovirus exposure and HLA in healthy donors. The repertoire was sequenced with immunoSEQ multiplex PCR; TCRdb's copy has only in-frame clones and lacks some. The sample holds some 130,000 clones, approximately 74% seen once. The material sequenced was PBMCs. All receptors derive from a male donor in good health and CMV-seronegative. Both conserved end residues are part of each CDR3. Each record gives: V gene, J gene, D gene, clone size, CDR3 DNA, CDR3 protein. D genes are given only for firm matches. Clone size is shown for a subset of rows, as once, few, many or a class of expanded clone.

TRBV6-1	TRBJ1-5	.	.	TGTGCCAGCACCCAGGGTGGGTTAAATCAGCCCCAGCATTTT	CASTQGGLNQPQHF
TRBV11-2	TRBJ1-2	.	.	TGTGCCAGCAGCCTCGACGGGTATGGCTACACCTTC	CASSLDGYGYTF
TRBV7-2	TRBJ1-2	.	.	TGTGCCAGCAGCTTGGGCAGGGCCTATGGCTACACCTTC	CASSLGRAYGYTF
TRBV2	TRBJ2-1	.	.	TGTGCCAGCAGGTCGGGGGTACCCTACAATGAGCAGTTCTTC	CASRSGVPYNEQFF
TRBV7-2	TRBJ2-5	TRBD2	.	TGTGCCAGCAGCTCGAGGTTGGCGGGAGGGCAGGAGACCCAGTACTTC	CASSSRLAGGQETQYF
TRBV4-1	TRBJ2-1	TRBD1	.	TGCGCCAGCAGCCACGACAGGGGCCCTGCCTACAATGAGCAGTTCTTC	CASSHDRGPAYNEQFF
TRBV18	TRBJ2-1	TRBD2	once	TGTGCCAGCTCACCACAAGGGACTAGCGGGGGGGGTGAGCAGTTCTTC	CASSPQGTSGGGEQFF
TRBV30	TRBJ1-1	.	few	TGTGCCTGGACCCTCCCAGGGTCCGGCTTTGGGGTAGAAGCTTTCTTT	CAWTLPGSGFGVEAFF
TRBV5-1	TRBJ1-2	TRBD1	.	TGCGCCAGCAACCCCTCCGCCCGGGACAGCGGCTATGGCTACACCTTC	CASNPSARDSGYGYTF
TRBV29-1	TRBJ2-2	.	.	TGCAGCGTTGAAGAGTACAGGGATACGGGGACCGGGGAGCTGTTTTTT	CSVEEYRDTGTGELFF
TRBV9	TRBJ2-1	TRBD1	few	TGTGCCAGCAGCGTAGGACAGGGGACCTACAATGAGCAGTTCTTC	CASSVGQGTYNEQFF
TRBV4-1	TRBJ1-4	.	few	TGCGCCAGCAGCCAAGCTCCAGATACTGAAAAACTGTTTTTT	CASSQAPDTEKLFF
TRBV12-5	TRBJ2-3	TRBD2	.	TGTGCTAGTGGTTTGGTACTAGCGGGGGGGAGCACAGATACGCAGTATTTT	CASGLVLAGGSTDTQYF
TRBV29-1	TRBJ2-1	TRBD2	once	TGCAGCGTTGGAGACAGCGGGGGGGCCTACAATGAGCAGTTCTTC	CSVGDSGGAYNEQFF
TRBV12-2	TRBJ1-5	.	.	TGTGCAAGTCGCCCACCGCGACAGGGTACTAATCAGCCCCAGCATTTT	CASRPPRQGTNQPQHF
TRBV27	TRBJ1-1	.	few	TGTGCCAGCAGTCAGCAACGACAGATTATAAACACTGAAGCTTTCTTT	CASSQQRQIINTEAFF
TRBV30	TRBJ1-1	.	.	TGTGCCTGGAGTGTTTCAGGGAACCTGAACACTGAAGCTTTCTTT	CAWSVSGNLNTEAFF
TRBV9	TRBJ2-3	TRBD1	once	TGTGCCAGCAGCGTCGGGGACAGACCTAAAATAAACACAGATACGCAGTATTTT	CASSVGDRPKINTDTQYF
TRBV9	TRBJ2-7	.	few	TGTGCCAGCAGCGTAGGGGTAGCGCCTCGGGAGCAGTACTTC	CASSVGVAPREQYF
TRBV11-2	TRBJ2-2	.	.	TGTGCCAGCAGCCCACCCCCCGGGTCGGATCCCGGGGAGCTGTTTTTT	CASSPPPGSDPGELFF
TRBV4-2	TRBJ2-2	.	.	TGTGCCAGCAGCCCGGCGGGTCTGAGCGGGGAGCTGTTTTTT	CASSPAGLSGELFF
TRBV4-2	TRBJ2-1	.	few	TGTGCCAGCAGCCCCTCAAGGGAGGAGCAGTTCTTC	CASSPSREEQFF
TRBV27	TRBJ2-3	.	few	TGTGCCAGCAGTTTAATCGGTCTAGGGGGCACAGATACGCAGTATTTT	CASSLIGLGGTDTQYF
TRBV7-6	TRBJ2-5	TRBD2	.	TGTGCCAGCAGCACAGGGTTAGCGGGGCAAGAGACCCAGTACTTC	CASSTGLAGQETQYF
TRBV5-4	TRBJ2-3	.	once	TGTGCCAGCAGCTTGGGCGGCGCAGATACGCAGTATTTT	CASSLGGADTQYF
TRBV28	TRBJ1-1	.	.	TGTGCCAGCAAGTTTTCCAGAAACACTGAAGCTTTCTTT	CASKFSRNTEAFF
TRBV13	TRBJ2-7	TRBD2	once	TGTGCCAGCAGCTCAGTAGCGGGACCCTACGAGCAGTACTTC	CASSSVAGPYEQYF
TRBV30	TRBJ1-5	TRBD1	.	TGTGCCTGGACAGGGGGCGCCCATCAGCCCCAGCATTTT	CAWTGGAHQPQHF
TRBV9	TRBJ1-6	.	once	TGTGCCAGCAGCGCGACGGACAATAATTCACCCCTCCACTTT	CASSATDNNSPLHF
TRBV5-1	TRBJ2-7	TRBD1	once	TGCGCCAGCAGCTACGGGACAGGGTTTGAGCAGTACTTC	CASSYGTGFEQYF
TRBV7-2	TRBJ2-3	.	.	TGTGCCAGCAGCTCGGACATGGGTACGCAGTATTTT	CASSSDMGTQYF